The rows below give T cell receptor beta chains drawn from one sample of a study of CXCR3-negative and CXCR3-positive naive CD8 T cells. TCRdb reprocessed the 5' RACE reads and keeps a single row for each CDR3 protein, giving no DNA. This sample's table has 55,000 to 75,000 distinct CDR3 sequences. Input material: naive CXCR3+ CD8+ T cells from blood. The receptors were sampled from a human donor in good health. Some clones in this sample may be carry-over from other donors' samples. CDR3s include the opening cysteine and the closing phenylalanine or tryptophan. The order of the fields is V gene, J gene, CDR3 length, CDR3 protein.

V gene: TRBV11-3; J gene: TRBJ2-3; CDR3 length: 12; CDR3 protein: CASSFGSDTQYF
V gene: TRBV27; J gene: TRBJ2-7; CDR3 length: 14; CDR3 protein: CASSLSAGVYEQYF
V gene: TRBV12-3/TRBV12-4; J gene: TRBJ2-7; CDR3 length: 15; CDR3 protein: CASRYSGGLSYEQYF
V gene: TRBV12-3/TRBV12-4; J gene: TRBJ2-7; CDR3 length: 13; CDR3 protein: CASSPDRTYEQYF
V gene: TRBV29-1; J gene: TRBJ1-2; CDR3 length: 12; CDR3 protein: CSVTGGAYGYTF
V gene: TRBV5-1; J gene: TRBJ2-1; CDR3 length: 16; CDR3 protein: CASSLVPGSSYNEQFF
V gene: TRBV19; J gene: TRBJ2-5; CDR3 length: 16; CDR3 protein: CASGTSGGTLQETQYF
V gene: TRBV5-5; J gene: TRBJ2-7; CDR3 length: 14; CDR3 protein: CASSREGSHYEQYF
V gene: TRBV3-1; J gene: TRBJ2-7; CDR3 length: 13; CDR3 protein: CASSQKRVYEQYF
V gene: TRBV5-1; J gene: TRBJ2-6; CDR3 length: 16; CDR3 protein: CASSQAFGAGANVLTF
V gene: TRBV7-2; J gene: TRBJ2-1; CDR3 length: 16; CDR3 protein: CASSLVPGISYNEQFF
V gene: TRBV6-2/TRBV6-3; J gene: TRBJ2-1; CDR3 length: 16; CDR3 protein: CARGTSGGTNFDEQFF
V gene: TRBV29-1; J gene: TRBJ2-7; CDR3 length: 12; CDR3 protein: CSVEDYPYEQYF
V gene: TRBV6-5; J gene: TRBJ2-7; CDR3 length: 15; CDR3 protein: CASSFKTGLVYEQYF
V gene: TRBV3-1; J gene: TRBJ2-5; CDR3 length: 17; CDR3 protein: CASSHRLTGGAEETQYF
V gene: TRBV2; J gene: TRBJ2-2; CDR3 length: 14; CDR3 protein: CASRAGQSTGELFF
V gene: TRBV7-9; J gene: TRBJ1-1; CDR3 length: 15; CDR3 protein: CASSWRTGGLTEAFF
V gene: TRBV4-3; J gene: TRBJ2-1; CDR3 length: 15; CDR3 protein: CASSQERGPYNEQFF
V gene: TRBV7-3; J gene: TRBJ2-1; CDR3 length: 16; CDR3 protein: CASSLIAGGMGNEQFF
V gene: TRBV28; J gene: TRBJ2-1; CDR3 length: 14; CDR3 protein: CASSLFVGGNEQFF
V gene: TRBV5-1; J gene: TRBJ2-1; CDR3 length: 17; CDR3 protein: CASSLAGGGFLEDEQFF
V gene: TRBV20-1; J gene: TRBJ1-1; CDR3 length: 12; CDR3 protein: CSARWRGTEAFF
V gene: TRBV7-9; J gene: TRBJ2-5; CDR3 length: 14; CDR3 protein: CASTFPGLEETQYF
V gene: TRBV7-2; J gene: TRBJ2-1; CDR3 length: 14; CDR3 protein: CASSLGGIHNEQFF
V gene: TRBV5-1; J gene: TRBJ2-2; CDR3 length: 14; CDR3 protein: CASSLAGYTGELFF
V gene: TRBV20-1; J gene: TRBJ2-4; CDR3 length: 15; CDR3 protein: CSARDRGVAKNIQYF
V gene: TRBV20-1; J gene: TRBJ2-2; CDR3 length: 13; CDR3 protein: CSAPDRNTGELFF
V gene: TRBV11-2; J gene: TRBJ2-4; CDR3 length: 17; CDR3 protein: CASSLAAGDLAKNIQYF
V gene: TRBV19; J gene: TRBJ2-3; CDR3 length: 14; CDR3 protein: CASTSGQGTDTQYF
V gene: TRBV27; J gene: TRBJ2-1; CDR3 length: 17; CDR3 protein: CASSLRLAESSYNEQFF
V gene: TRBV7-2; J gene: TRBJ2-7; CDR3 length: 14; CDR3 protein: CASSAPGGSYEQYF
V gene: TRBV7-9; J gene: TRBJ1-2; CDR3 length: 16; CDR3 protein: CASSSYGTGHGNGYTF
V gene: TRBV7-2; J gene: TRBJ2-7; CDR3 length: 15; CDR3 protein: CASSLTRGESYEQYF
V gene: TRBV18; J gene: TRBJ2-3; CDR3 length: 15; CDR3 protein: CASSPPRVGTDTQYF
V gene: TRBV21-1; J gene: TRBJ1-6; CDR3 length: 17; CDR3 protein: CASSRIPPRKSNSPLHF
V gene: TRBV5-6; J gene: TRBJ2-7; CDR3 length: 13; CDR3 protein: CASSADRDNEQYF
V gene: TRBV25-1; J gene: TRBJ2-5; CDR3 length: 14; CDR3 protein: CASSARDTKETQYF
V gene: TRBV7-3; J gene: TRBJ1-6; CDR3 length: 12; CDR3 protein: CASSSYNSPLHF
V gene: TRBV4-3; J gene: TRBJ2-7; CDR3 length: 15; CDR3 protein: CASSQDRGHGYEQYF
V gene: TRBV29-1; J gene: TRBJ2-1; CDR3 length: 15; CDR3 protein: CSVDSQGTSDNEQFF
V gene: TRBV7-6; J gene: TRBJ2-2; CDR3 length: 15; CDR3 protein: CASSLATDHTGELFF
V gene: TRBV7-3; J gene: TRBJ1-1; CDR3 length: 13; CDR3 protein: CASSLGPNTEAVF
V gene: TRBV4-2; J gene: TRBJ2-1; CDR3 length: 14; CDR3 protein: CASTGPGENNEQFF
V gene: TRBV9; J gene: TRBJ1-4; CDR3 length: 16; CDR3 protein: CASSVDRDTSNEKLFF
V gene: TRBV27; J gene: TRBJ2-7; CDR3 length: 12; CDR3 protein: CASRGGKYEQYF
V gene: TRBV25-1; J gene: TRBJ2-3; CDR3 length: 17; CDR3 protein: CASTPWVAGVLTDTQYF
V gene: TRBV29-1; J gene: TRBJ2-6; CDR3 length: 16; CDR3 protein: CSVGGGMGSGANVLTF
V gene: TRBV29-1; J gene: TRBJ1-2; CDR3 length: 14; CDR3 protein: CSVPGQGSPYGYTF